Listed here are 16 T cell receptor beta chains from one sample, sequenced in a study of shared clonotypes between healthy human individuals. Clones were read by immunoSEQ multiplex PCR, and TCRdb kept only the in-frame ones, dropping some. This repertoire shows roughly 1 million clones, more than 75% found once; its top ten account for 0.4% to 0.55%. Sequencing was carried out using memory CD4+ T cells from PBMCs. The subset is: CD45RA-negative fraction. These receptors came from a man between 18 and 35 years old in good health. Some clones in this sample may be carry-over from other donors' samples.

The chain combines TRBV9 with TRBJ1-2, with 7 bases fitting TRBD1. CDR3 length: 15 residues. J lost 4 bases, V lost 4 bases, and 10 bases had no gene match. Per germline, CDR1 SGDLS and CDR2 YYNGEE. The CDR3 DNA is TGTGCCAGCAGCTCATCCTCCCGGGACAGCTATGGCTACACCTTC. Translating gives CASSSSSRDSYGYTF.

This chain uses TRBV15 with TRBJ2-1; D gene uncertain. The ends were cut back, 0 bases at V and 0 bases at J, with 15 bases in the middle. Germline CDR1 reads LNHNV; CDR2 reads YYDKDF (reference sequence). The CDR3 sequence is 18 residues long. The CDR3 protein is CATSRDPVTLDSYNEQFF. The CDR3, as DNA: TGTGCCACCAGCAGAGACCCTGTCACCCTCGACTCCTACAATGAGCAGTTCTTC.

In this sample, this clone turned up many times. This chain links TRBV9 with TRBJ2-2, with 8 nucleotides matching TRBD1. Trimming at V came to 0 bases and at J to 5 bases, leaving 9 bases not matched to a gene. The CDR3 is 17 amino acids. Germline CDR1 and CDR2: SGDLS and YYNGEE. CDR3 sequence: CASSVGSRGPGTGELFF. In DNA, the CDR3 is TGTGCCAGCAGCGTAGGGTCCAGGGGGCCAGGAACCGGGGAGCTGTTTTTT.

This chain uses TRBV5-1 with TRBJ1-5; D not resolved. Trimming removed 0 bases from V and 5 bases from J, with 6 bases in between. Germline V lookup: CDR1 SGHRS, CDR2 YFSETQ. The length of the CDR3 is 13 residues. CDR3 bases: TGCGCCAGCAGCTTGGGGGCCCATCAGCCCCAGCATTTT. Encoded protein: CASSLGAHQPQHF.

The chain recombines TRBV28 with TRBJ1-2; no definite D call. Germline lookup yields CDR1 MDHEN and CDR2 SYDVKM. With 5 bases removed from V and 5 bases from J, the gap between germline ends came to 15 bases. The CDR3 has 14 amino acids. CDR3 DNA sequence: TGTGCCAGCAGTGCCTCAGTGGGAATTTATGGCTACACCTTC. Translation: CASSASVGIYGYTF.

The chain links TRBV27 to TRBJ2-7, with 7 bases fitting TRBD2. Germline CDR1 is MNHEY and CDR2 is SMNVEV (reference sequence). The CDR3 consists of 13 residues. The ends lost 7 bases at V and 4 bases at J; junction bases unmatched: 7. The CDR3 nucleotides read TGTGCCAGCACGCGAGCGGGAAGGTACGAGCAGTACTTC. Protein sequence: CASTRAGRYEQYF.

The chain is built from TRBV7-3 and TRBJ1-1; 9 bases line up with TRBD1. CDR3 length equals 16 residues. V was clipped by 5 bases and J by 1 base; unmatched bases: 8. Germline CDR1 is SGHTA and CDR2 is FQGTGA. The CDR3 DNA reads as TGTGCCAGCAGCCCCACAGGGGGCACTGGGAACACTGAAGCTTTCTTT. Its translation is CASSPTGGTGNTEAFF.

This chain uses TRBV7-2 with TRBJ2-1; D uncertain. CDR1 SGHTA and CDR2 FQGNSA come from the germline V gene. This CDR3 region has 12 residues. With 1 base removed from V and 8 bases from J, the gap between germline ends came to 6 bases. CDR3 loop: CASSLVTYEQFF. CDR3 DNA: TGTGCCAGCAGCTTAGTCACCTATGAGCAGTTCTTC.

This clone was counted between two and nine times. The chain has TRBV5-6 and TRBJ1-3, with D unclear. The V end lost 1 base, the J end lost 4 bases, and 9 bases lay between the germline ends. The germline V gene encodes CDR1 SGHDT and CDR2 YYEEEE. This CDR3 has 14 residues. CDR3 DNA sequence: TGTGCCAGCAGCTTGACGCTAACCGGAAACACCATATATTTT. Its translation is CASSLTLTGNTIYF.

The count of this clone is one. The CDR3 loop is CATSRDPVRRGEGYEQYF. The CDR3 DNA is TGTGCCACCAGCAGAGATCCCGTTCGCAGGGGAGAGGGCTACGAGCAGTACTTC. The J gene is TRBJ2-7, the V gene TRBV15; TRBD1 might be the D (6 bases). CDR3 length: 18 amino acids. Germline CDR1 LNHNV, CDR2 YYDKDF (reference sequence). Trimming removed 0 bases from V and 3 bases from J, with 21 bases in between.

This clone was seen just once. CDR3 DNA sequence: TGTGCCAGCAGCTTAGGGAATGAAGATACGCAGTATTTT. Translated, it gives CASSLGNEDTQYF. This rearrangement joins TRBV11-2 to TRBJ2-3; D is unclear. CDR3 size: 13 residues. V lost 1 base, J lost 5 bases, and 7 bases lay in between. Germline lookup yields CDR1 SGHAT and CDR2 FQNNGV. Looking up the rest from reference TRBV11-2 and TRBJ2-3 gives the full variable domain: EAGVAQSPRYKIIEKRQSVAFWCNPISGHATLYWYQQILGQGPKLLIQFQNNGVVDDSQLPKDRFSAERLKGVDSTLKIQPAKLEDSAVYLCASSLGNEDTQYFGPGTRLTVL.

In the case of this clone: A read error may explain this, as a much larger clone is one base away. The chain uses TRBV6-1 and TRBJ2-5; 8 bases match TRBD1. Per the germline V gene, CDR1 is MNHNS and CDR2 is SASEGT. Unmatched junction bases numbered 2, after V lost 4 bases and J lost 4 bases. The CDR3 has 13 amino acids. CDR3 amino acids: CASSGQGRETQYF. CDR3 nucleotides: TGTGCCAGCAGTGGACAGGGGAGAGAGACCCAGTACTTC.

This rearrangement joins TRBV5-1 to TRBJ2-7; 9 nucleotides agree with TRBD2. This CDR3 comprises 17 residues. In germline, CDR1 is SGHRS, CDR2 YFSETQ. The V and J ends lost 5 bases and 1 base, in that order; junction bases with no gene match: 13. The chain's CDR3 is CASRPLAGGGISYEQYF. CDR3 in DNA: TGCGCCAGCAGGCCTTTGGCGGGAGGGGGAATTTCCTACGAGCAGTACTTC.

The sample holds a few counts of this clone. The CDR3 protein is CASSTGPSAGDTQYF. CDR3 nucleotide sequence: TGTGCCAGCAGCACCGGGCCTTCAGCGGGGGATACGCAGTATTTT. The chain employs TRBV9 and TRBJ2-3; TRBD2 agrees at 7 bases. Per germline, CDR1 SGDLS and CDR2 YYNGEE. Trimming at V came to 4 bases and at J to 6 bases, leaving 11 bases not matched to a gene. CDR3 size: 15 residues.

The chain is built from TRBV28 and TRBJ2-1; TRBD2 aligns across 8 bases. V trimming: 5 bases; J trimming: 7 bases; junction bases outside the gene matches: 10. The CDR3 is 15 amino acids. Germline V gene sequence: CDR1 MDHEN, CDR2 SYDVKM. The CDR3 sequence is CASSAREGQGNEQFF. CDR3 bases: TGTGCCAGCAGTGCTCGGGAGGGCCAGGGAAATGAGCAGTTCTTC.

CDR3: CASSRQDGLSNQPQHF. DNA of the CDR3: TGTGCCAGCAGTCGACAGGACGGACTTAGCAATCAGCCCCAGCATTTT. The J gene is TRBJ1-5, the V gene TRBV28; tentatively, D is TRBD1 (6 bases). Deletions cut 5 bases from V and 0 bases from J, with 14 bases between. The CDR3 loop spans 16 amino acids. Per the germline V gene, CDR1 is MDHEN and CDR2 is SYDVKM.